This T cell receptor (beta chain) is from a study of blood T cell repertoires in COVID-19. Overall study: Samples representing acute and convalescent COVID-19 were sourced from the United States, Italy and Spain. Nucleic acid was either cDNA or gDNA, and it came from T cells, B-cell-depleted T cells, or PBMCs.

Here immunoSEQ multiplex PCR was the method, and the copy in TCRdb shows in-frame clones only, minus some. The sample has about 240,000 clones, around 87% seen once. The sequence came from a woman in her sixties or seventies with active or convalescent COVID-19. Material for sequencing was peripheral blood.

The CDR3 protein is CASSPYTGGTEAFF. The CDR3 DNA reads as TGTGCCAGCAGCCCTTATACCGGGGGCACTGAAGCTTTCTTT. V is TRBV3-1 (or the pseudogene TRBV3-2) and J is TRBJ1-1; TRBD1 is a possible D gene (5 bases). The germline V gene encodes CDR1 LGHDT and CDR2 YNNKEL (reference sequence). The V end lost 4 bases, the J end lost 4 bases, and 13 bases lay between the germline ends. CDR3 length equals 14 residues.